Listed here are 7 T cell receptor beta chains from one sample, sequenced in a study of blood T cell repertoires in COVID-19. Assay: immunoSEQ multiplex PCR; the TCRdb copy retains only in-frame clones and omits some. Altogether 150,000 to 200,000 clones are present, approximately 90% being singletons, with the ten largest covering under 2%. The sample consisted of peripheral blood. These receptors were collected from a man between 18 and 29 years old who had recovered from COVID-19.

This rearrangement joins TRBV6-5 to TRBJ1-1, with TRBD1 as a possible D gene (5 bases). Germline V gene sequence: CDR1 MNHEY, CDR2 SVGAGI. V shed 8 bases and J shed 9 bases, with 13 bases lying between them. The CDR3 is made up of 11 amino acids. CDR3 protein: CASPGGGKAFF. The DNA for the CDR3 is TGTGCCAGCCCTGGGGGGGGGAAAGCTTTCTTT.

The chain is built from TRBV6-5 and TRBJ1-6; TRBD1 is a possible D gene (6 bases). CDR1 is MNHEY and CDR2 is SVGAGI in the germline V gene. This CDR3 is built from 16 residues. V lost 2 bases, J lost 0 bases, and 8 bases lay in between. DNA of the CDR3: TGTGCCAGCAGTTACAGGGGGAGCTCCTATAATTCACCCCTCCACTTT. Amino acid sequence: CASSYRGSSYNSPLHF.

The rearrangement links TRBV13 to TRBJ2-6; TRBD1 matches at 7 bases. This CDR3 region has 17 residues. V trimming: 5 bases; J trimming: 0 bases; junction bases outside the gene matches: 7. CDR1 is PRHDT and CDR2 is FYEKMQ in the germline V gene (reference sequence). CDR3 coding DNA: TGTGCCAGCAGCCCTGACAGGGAAGACTCTGGGGCCAACGTCCTGACTTTC. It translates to CASSPDREDSGANVLTF.

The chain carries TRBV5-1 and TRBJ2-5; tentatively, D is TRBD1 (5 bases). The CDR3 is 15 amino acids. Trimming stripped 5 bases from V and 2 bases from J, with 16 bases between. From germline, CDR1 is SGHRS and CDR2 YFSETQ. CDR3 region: CASSWTWQAQETQYF. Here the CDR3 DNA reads TGCGCCAGCAGTTGGACATGGCAAGCACAAGAGACCCAGTACTTC.

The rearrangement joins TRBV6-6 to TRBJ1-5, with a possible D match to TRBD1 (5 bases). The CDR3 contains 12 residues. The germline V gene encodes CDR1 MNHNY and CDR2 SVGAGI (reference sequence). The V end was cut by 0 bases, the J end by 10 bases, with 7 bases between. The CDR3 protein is CASSYSGGPQHF. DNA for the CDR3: TGTGCCAGCAGTTACTCGGGGGGACCCCAGCATTTT.

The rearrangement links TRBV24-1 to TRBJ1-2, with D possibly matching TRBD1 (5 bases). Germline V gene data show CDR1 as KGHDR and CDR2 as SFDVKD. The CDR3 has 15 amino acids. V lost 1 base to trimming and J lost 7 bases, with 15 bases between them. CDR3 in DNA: TGTGCCACCAGTGATTTTGGCAGGGTAGTGAGTGGCTACACCTTC. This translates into CATSDFGRVVSGYTF.

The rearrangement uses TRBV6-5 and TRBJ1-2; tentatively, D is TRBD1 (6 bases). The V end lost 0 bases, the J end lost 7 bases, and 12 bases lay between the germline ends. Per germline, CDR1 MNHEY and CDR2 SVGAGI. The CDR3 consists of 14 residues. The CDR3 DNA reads TGTGCCAGCAGTTACTCCGGGCAGGGGAGTGGCTACACCTTC. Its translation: CASSYSGQGSGYTF.